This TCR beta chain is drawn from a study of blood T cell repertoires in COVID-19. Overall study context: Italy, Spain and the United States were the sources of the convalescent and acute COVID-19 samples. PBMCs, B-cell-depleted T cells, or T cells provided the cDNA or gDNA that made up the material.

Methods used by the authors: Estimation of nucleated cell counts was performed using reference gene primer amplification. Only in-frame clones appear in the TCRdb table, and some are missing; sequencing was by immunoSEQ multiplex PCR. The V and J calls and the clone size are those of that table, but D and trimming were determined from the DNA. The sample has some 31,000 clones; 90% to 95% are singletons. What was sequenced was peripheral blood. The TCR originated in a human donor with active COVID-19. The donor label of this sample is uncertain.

The CDR3 DNA sequence: TGTGCCAGTAGTATGGGGGGAGGGCTGAACACTGAAGCTTTCTTT. It encodes CASSMGGGLNTEAFF. This sequence joins TRBV19 and TRBJ1-1; tentatively, D is TRBD1 (5 bases). The V gene lost 3 bases and the J gene lost 0 bases, with 11 bases spanning the gap. The CDR3 is 15 amino acids. Germline loops: CDR1 LNHDA, CDR2 SQIVND (reference sequence).